These 3 T cell receptor beta chains came from one sample sequenced in a study of cytomegalovirus exposure and HLA in healthy donors. Primers: 60 Vbeta forward and 13 Jbeta reverse. Sequencing used immunoSEQ multiplex PCR; TCRdb keeps in-frame clones, though not all of them. The sample lists 75,000 to 95,000 clones; about two thirds were seen once. What was sequenced was PBMCs. These receptors all come from a man between 50 and 59 years old in good health and CMV-seronegative.

In nucleotides, the CDR3 is TGTGCCACCAGCAGAGGGCTGCAGGTCTCTGGAAACACCATATATTTT. It yields the protein CATSRGLQVSGNTIYF. V usage is TRBV15 and J usage is TRBJ1-3; D remains unclear. The CDR3 spans 16 residues. With 1 base removed from V and 0 bases from J, the gap between germline ends came to 10 bases. Germline V gives CDR1 LNHNV, CDR2 YYDKDF (reference sequence).

The chain employs TRBV30 and TRBJ2-3; D not certain. Germline lookup yields CDR1 GTSNPN and CDR2 SVGIG (reference sequence). Deletions cut 2 bases from V and 1 base from J, with 4 bases between. CDR3 length equals 12 residues. DNA of the CDR3: TGTGCCTGGAGTTTAGGCACAGATACGCAGTATTTT. Translated: CAWSLGTDTQYF. Drawing the rest from reference TRBV30 and TRBJ2-3, the complete variable domain is SQTIHQWPATLVQPVGSPLSLECTVEGTSNPNLYWYRQAAGRGLQLLFYSVGIGQISSEVPQNLSASRPQDRQFILSSKKLLLSDSGFYLCAWSLGTDTQYFGPGTRLTVL.

V is TRBV6-5 and J is TRBJ2-7; weak D call: TRBD1 (6 bases). From germline, CDR1 is MNHEY and CDR2 SVGAGI. The CDR3 runs 13 residues. V dropped 5 bases and J dropped 2 bases, with 10 bases sitting between them. The DNA of the CDR3 is TGTGCCAGCAGTCGACAGGTAACCTACGAGCAGTACTTC. Translated, it gives CASSRQVTYEQYF.